This T cell receptor (beta chain) was sequenced in a study of OX40 agonist ivuxolimab in advanced cancers. V lost 5 bases to trimming and J lost 6 bases, with 8 bases between them. The V gene's germline CDR1 is SGHVS and CDR2 FQNEAQ. This CDR3 is built from 12 residues. TCRdb keeps only in-frame clones here, not all; method: immunoSEQ multiplex PCR. The sample has about 59,000 clones, approximately 84% seen once; the top ten hold roughly 2%. This chain connects TRBV7-8 to TRBJ1-5, with D tentatively TRBD1 (5 bases). The sample in question was CD4+ or CD8+ T cells sorted from blood, obtained in a trial of the OX40 agonist ivuxolimab. The source of this sequence is an adult with an advanced solid tumor such as melanoma, head and neck, liver or kidney cancer. This CDR3 is CASSGGGQPQHF. As DNA, the CDR3 is TGTGCCAGCAGCGGGGGGGGTCAGCCCCAGCATTTT.